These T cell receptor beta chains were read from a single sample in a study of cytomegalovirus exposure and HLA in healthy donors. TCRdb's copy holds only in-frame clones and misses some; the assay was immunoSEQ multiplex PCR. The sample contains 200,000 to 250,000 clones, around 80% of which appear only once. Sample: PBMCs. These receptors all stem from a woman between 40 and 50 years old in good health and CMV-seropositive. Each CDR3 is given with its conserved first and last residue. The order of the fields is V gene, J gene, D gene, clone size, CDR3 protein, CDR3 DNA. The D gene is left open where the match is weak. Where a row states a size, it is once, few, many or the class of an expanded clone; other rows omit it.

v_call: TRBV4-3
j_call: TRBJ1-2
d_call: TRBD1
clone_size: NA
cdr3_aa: CASSQDERAGGGYGYTF
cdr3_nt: TGCGCCAGCAGCCAAGATGAAAGGGCAGGGGGCGGCTATGGCTACACCTTC

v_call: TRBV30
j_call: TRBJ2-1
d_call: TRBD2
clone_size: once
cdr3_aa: CAWSTSDEQFF
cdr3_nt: TGTGCCTGGAGTACTAGCGATGAGCAGTTCTTC

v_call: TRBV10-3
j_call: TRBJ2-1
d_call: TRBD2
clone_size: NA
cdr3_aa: CATQAGGNEQFF
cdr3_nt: TGTGCCACCCAAGCGGGGGGTAATGAGCAGTTCTTC

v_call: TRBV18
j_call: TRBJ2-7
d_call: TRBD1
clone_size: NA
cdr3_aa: CASSPPNRGRQDEQYF
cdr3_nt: TGTGCCAGCTCACCACCGAACAGGGGGCGCCAAGACGAGCAGTACTTC

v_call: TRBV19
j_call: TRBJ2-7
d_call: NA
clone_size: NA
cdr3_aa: CASSTRESEQYF
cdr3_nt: TGTGCCAGTAGTACCCGTGAGAGCGAGCAGTACTTC

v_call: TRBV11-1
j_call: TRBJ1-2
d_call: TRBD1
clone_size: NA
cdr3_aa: CASSFDRGQGGYTF
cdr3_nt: TGTGCCAGCAGCTTCGACAGGGGGCAAGGTGGCTACACCTTC

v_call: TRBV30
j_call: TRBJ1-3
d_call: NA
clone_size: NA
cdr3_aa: CAWGTGTSGNTIYF
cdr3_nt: TGTGCCTGGGGTACAGGAACCTCTGGAAACACCATATATTTT

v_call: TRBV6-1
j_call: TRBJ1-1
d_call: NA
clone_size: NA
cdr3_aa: CASSFGGTEAFF
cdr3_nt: TGTGCCAGCAGTTTCGGTGGCACTGAAGCTTTCTTT

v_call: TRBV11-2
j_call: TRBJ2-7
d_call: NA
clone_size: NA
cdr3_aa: CASSQTEAGYEQYF
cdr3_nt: TGTGCCAGCAGCCAGACGGAGGCAGGCTACGAGCAGTACTTC

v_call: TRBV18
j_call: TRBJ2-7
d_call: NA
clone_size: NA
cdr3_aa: CASSTQGGYEQYF
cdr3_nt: TGTGCCAGCTCAACTCAAGGCGGTTACGAGCAGTACTTC

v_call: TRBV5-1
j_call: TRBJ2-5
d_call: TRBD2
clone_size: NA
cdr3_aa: CASSLEGTSGQETQYF
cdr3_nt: TGCGCCAGCAGCTTGGAGGGGACTAGCGGCCAAGAGACCCAGTACTTC

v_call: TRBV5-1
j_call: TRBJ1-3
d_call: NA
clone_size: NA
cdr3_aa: CASSLPGGGSGNTIYF
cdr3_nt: TGCGCCAGCAGCTTGCCGGGAGGGGGATCTGGAAACACCATATATTTT

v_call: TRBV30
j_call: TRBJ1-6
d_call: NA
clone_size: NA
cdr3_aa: CAWRTGRGYNSPLHF
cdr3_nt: TGTGCCTGGAGAACAGGGAGAGGTTATAATTCCCCCCTCCACTTT

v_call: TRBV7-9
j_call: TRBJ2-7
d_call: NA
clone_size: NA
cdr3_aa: CASSSSSGTRLYEQYF
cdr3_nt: TGTGCCAGCAGCTCCTCATCCGGGACTCGCCTGTACGAGCAGTACTTC

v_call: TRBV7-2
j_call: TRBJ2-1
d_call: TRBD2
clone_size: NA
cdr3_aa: CASSLGSGRAGNEQFF
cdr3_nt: TGTGCCAGCAGCTTAGGTAGCGGGAGGGCCGGGAATGAGCAGTTCTTC

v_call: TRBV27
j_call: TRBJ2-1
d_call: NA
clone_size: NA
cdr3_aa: CASSHPGGSNEQFF
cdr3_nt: TGTGCCAGCAGTCATCCTGGGGGGAGCAATGAGCAGTTCTTC

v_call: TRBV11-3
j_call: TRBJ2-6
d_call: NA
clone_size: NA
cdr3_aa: CASSLGASGANVLTF
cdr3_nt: TGTGCCAGCAGCTTAGGGGCCTCTGGGGCCAACGTCCTGACTTTC

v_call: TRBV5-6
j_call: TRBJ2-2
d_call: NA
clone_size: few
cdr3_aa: CASSLVGAPGELFF
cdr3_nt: TGTGCCAGCAGCTTGGTGGGGGCACCCGGGGAGCTGTTTTTT

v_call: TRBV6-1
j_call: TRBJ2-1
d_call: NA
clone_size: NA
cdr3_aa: CASSEGLGNNEQFF
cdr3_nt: TGTGCCAGCAGTGAGGGACTGGGCAACAATGAGCAGTTCTTC

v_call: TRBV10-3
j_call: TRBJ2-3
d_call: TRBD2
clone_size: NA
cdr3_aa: CAISETGLAGSSSTDTQYF
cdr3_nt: TGTGCCATCAGTGAAACGGGACTAGCGGGAAGTTCTAGCACAGATACGCAGTATTTT

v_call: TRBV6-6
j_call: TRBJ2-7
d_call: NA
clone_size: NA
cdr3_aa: CASSYETGRSYEQYF
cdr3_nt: TGTGCCAGCAGTTACGAGACTGGCCGCTCCTACGAGCAGTACTTC

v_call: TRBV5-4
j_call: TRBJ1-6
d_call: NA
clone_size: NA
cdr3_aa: CASSSIYRDSPLHF
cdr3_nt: TGTGCCAGCAGCTCGATTTACAGGGATTCACCCCTCCACTTT

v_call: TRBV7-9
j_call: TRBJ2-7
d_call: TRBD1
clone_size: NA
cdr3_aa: CASSLAELRQGAGYEQYF
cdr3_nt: TGTGCCAGCAGCTTAGCCGAATTGCGACAGGGGGCGGGGTACGAGCAGTACTTC

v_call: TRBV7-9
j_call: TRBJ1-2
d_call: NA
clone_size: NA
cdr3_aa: CASSNSERYTF
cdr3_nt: TGTGCCAGCAGCAACAGTGAGCGCTACACCTTC

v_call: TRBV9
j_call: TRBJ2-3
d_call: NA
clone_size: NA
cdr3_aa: CASSVASTDTQYF
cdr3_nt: TGTGCCAGCAGCGTAGCTAGCACAGATACGCAGTATTTT